This entry describes one T cell receptor (beta chain). What it binds is not known. The data derive from a study of T-cell memory formation after mild COVID-19. The ends lost 0 bases at V and 5 bases at J; junction bases unmatched: 14. This CDR3 comprises 17 residues. CDR1 DFQATT and CDR2 SNEGSKA come from the germline V gene (reference sequence). TCRdb analysed the 5' RACE reads with MiXCR anew, one entry per CDR3 protein. This table holds 450,000 to 650,000 distinct CDR3 sequences, about 20% found once. Whole-study results and caveats: Certain responding clones were present in pre-infection memory, suggesting participation of cross-reactive memory.

The clonotype was recovered from an adult woman who had mild COVID-19 (a few samples of this study predate the infection). Cell type and time point are not known. Sequenced sample: PBMCs or a T cell subset sorted from them (not recorded which). The V and J genes are TRBV20-1 and TRBJ1-1, with 8 nucleotides matching TRBD1. CDR3 coding DNA: TGCAGTGCTAGAGATGCAGGCAGGGGGCAATTGGGAACTGAAGCTTTCTTT. Translated: CSARDAGRGQLGTEAFF.